The 14 T cell receptor beta chains below come from one sample, sequenced in a study of T cell changes during pregnancy in multiple sclerosis. Repertoires were generated with immunoSEQ multiplex PCR, while TCRdb's copy carries only in-frame clones and drops some. The sample includes 50,000 to 70,000 clones, approximately 92% seen only once; the top ten take roughly 1.4%. The source was peripheral blood, collected in the second trimester of pregnancy. All receptors derive from a female donor with multiple sclerosis, enrolled in a pregnancy study.

V usage is TRBV10-3 and J usage is TRBJ2-1; 8 bases are shared with TRBD1. V was clipped by 8 bases and J by 4 bases; unmatched bases: 10. Looked up from germline, CDR1 is ENHRY and CDR2 is SYGVKD. This CDR3 region has 15 residues. CDR3: CAIGWEQGAYNEQFF. For the CDR3, the DNA is TGTGCCATCGGGTGGGAGCAGGGGGCGTACAATGAGCAGTTCTTC.

A single count supports this clone. The chain joins TRBV9 to TRBJ2-7, with 9 bases fitting TRBD1. Germline trimming cut 3 bases from V and 2 bases from J; bases unmatched to any gene: 6. CDR1 and CDR2 (germline): SGDLS, YYNGEE. The CDR3 is made up of 15 amino acids. The CDR3 is CASSGTGEFAYEQYF. As DNA, the CDR3 is TGTGCCAGCAGCGGGACAGGGGAGTTCGCCTACGAGCAGTACTTC.

The genes are TRBV7-9 and TRBJ2-7; possibly TRBD2 for D (6 bases). The CDR3 contains 13 residues. Per germline, CDR1 SEHNR and CDR2 FQNEAQ (reference sequence). The V end was cut by 5 bases, the J end by 4 bases, with 12 bases between. The CDR3 nucleotides read TGTGCCAGCAGCCCCTCGGGGAGGTACGAGCAGTACTTC. Protein product: CASSPSGRYEQYF.

This clone was observed a handful of times. J is TRBJ2-7 and V is TRBV5-8; TRBD2 matches at 9 bases. V was clipped by 2 bases and J by 1 base; unmatched bases: 4. From germline, CDR1 is SGHTS and CDR2 YDEGEE. The CDR3 length is 15 residues. The CDR3 sequence: CASSLASGISYEQYF. The CDR3 DNA reads TGTGCCAGCAGCTTAGCTAGCGGGATATCCTACGAGCAGTACTTC. The full variable domain, with the rest looked up from reference TRBV5-8 and TRBJ2-7, is EAGVTQSPTHLIKTRGQQATLRCSPISGHTSVYWYQQALGLGLQFLLWYDEGEERNRGNFPPRFSGRQFPNYSSELNVNALELEDSALYLCASSLASGISYEQYFGPGTRLTVT.

There are a few counts of this clone. CDR3 region: CASAGQGNTEAFF. The CDR3 nucleotides are TGTGCCAGTGCGGGACAGGGGAACACTGAAGCTTTCTTT. The rearrangement uses TRBV19 and TRBJ1-1; 9 bases line up with TRBD1. Losses at the gene ends were 8 bases for V and 1 base for J; bases not matched to a gene: 2. CDR3 length equals 13 residues. Germline-derived CDR1 and CDR2 are LNHDA and SQIVND (reference sequence).

The genes are TRBV28 and TRBJ2-7; a possible D gene is TRBD1 (5 bases). Trimming took 5 bases from V and 4 from J, leaving 15 bases between them. The CDR3 has 14 residues. Germline CDR1 MDHEN, CDR2 SYDVKM. CDR3 protein: CASSPAETVYEQYF. The CDR3 DNA reads as TGTGCCAGCAGTCCCGCCGAGACAGTTTACGAGCAGTACTTC.

The rearrangement joins TRBV7-9 to TRBJ1-1; 8 nucleotides match TRBD1. After removal of 2 bases from V and 1 base from J, the junction contained 6 bases not matched to a gene. CDR3 length: 16 residues. The germline gives CDR1 SEHNR, CDR2 FQNEAQ (reference sequence). This CDR3 is CASSLRGQGGNTEAFF. The CDR3 DNA is TGTGCCAGCAGCTTACGCGGACAGGGTGGGAACACTGAAGCTTTCTTT.

This chain connects TRBV15 to TRBJ2-3; 9 bases are shared with TRBD2. This CDR3 region has 15 residues. V shed 5 bases and J 2 bases; nucleotides not matched to a gene: 5. From germline, CDR1 is LNHNV and CDR2 YYDKDF (reference sequence). CDR3 in amino acids: CATSGSGRFTDTQYF. CDR3 nucleotides: TGTGCCACCAGCGGTAGCGGGAGATTCACAGATACGCAGTATTTT.

The gene calls are TRBV30 and TRBJ1-2; maybe TRBD1 (5 bases). V lost 1 base and J 8 bases, leaving 20 bases between the germline ends. This CDR3 comprises 15 residues. Germline CDR1 and CDR2: GTSNPN and SVGIG (reference sequence). The CDR3 nucleotides are TGTGCCTGGAGTGCCCAGGGTATTCTTCGTCAGGGCTACACCTTC. Amino acid sequence: CAWSAQGILRQGYTF.

V usage is TRBV29-1 and J usage is TRBJ2-5; TRBD2 agrees at 9 bases. V shed 6 bases, J shed 5 bases, and the junction held 13 bases outside the gene matches. Per germline, CDR1 SQVTM and CDR2 ANQGSEA. The CDR3 is made up of 15 amino acids. The CDR3 DNA reads as TGCAGCGTCAAGGGGGTAGCGGGAGTCGGGGAGACCCAGTACTTC. It translates to CSVKGVAGVGETQYF.

In its sample, this clone was seen a few times. The chain is built from TRBV11-2 and TRBJ1-1, with D possibly being TRBD1 (5 bases). The germline V and J ends were trimmed by 0 bases and 1 base, with 15 bases remaining between them. The V gene's germline CDR1 is SGHAT and CDR2 FQNNGV. The CDR3 contains 17 residues. DNA for the CDR3: TGTGCCAGCAGCTTAGATTGGGGAACCGGGGGGAACACTGAAGCTTTCTTT. It yields the protein CASSLDWGTGGNTEAFF.

The chain links TRBV7-6 to TRBJ2-5; 9 nucleotides agree with TRBD2. The germline CDR1 and CDR2 sequences are SGHVS and FNYEAQ. V gave up 1 base and J gave up 1 base; unmatched junction bases: 7. This CDR3 has 17 residues. CDR3 sequence (DNA): TGTGCCAGCAGCTTAGGAGGACCGACTAGCGGCCAAGAGACCCAGTACTTC. It codes for CASSLGGPTSGQETQYF.

This chain connects TRBV27 to TRBJ2-1, with 7 positions matching TRBD2. After removal of 7 bases from V and 6 bases from J, the junction contained 15 bases not matched to a gene. Germline lookup yields CDR1 MNHEY and CDR2 SMNVEV (reference sequence). This CDR3 is 16 amino acids long. The CDR3 loop reads CASTLQSGTLGNEQFF. CDR3 sequence (DNA): TGTGCCAGCACCCTCCAAAGCGGGACCCTGGGCAATGAGCAGTTCTTC.

This CDR3 reads CASIQAGMNYNEQFF. In DNA form, the CDR3 reads TGTGCCAGCATTCAAGCAGGGATGAACTACAATGAGCAGTTCTTC. This chain uses TRBV6-6 with TRBJ2-1, with D possibly TRBD1 on 5 matching bases. Germline V gene lookup returns CDR1 MNHNY and CDR2 SVGAGI (reference sequence). The CDR3 is 15 amino acids. V shed 7 bases and J shed 3 bases, with 16 bases lying between them.